A single sample gave rise to the 28 T cell receptor beta chains below, sequenced in a study of blood T cell repertoires in COVID-19. Clones were sequenced by immunoSEQ multiplex PCR, and TCRdb holds only the in-frame ones, with some missing. This sample has approximately 300,000 clones, with over 75% found just once. Sequencing was done on a sample of PBMCs or T cells enriched from blood (not recorded which). The receptors derive from a man aged 25-40 years who had recovered from COVID-19.

This chain connects TRBV27 to TRBJ1-5; no reliable D call. V was pared by 8 bases and J by 7 bases, with 15 bases between. The CDR3 spans 13 residues. CDR1 is MNHEY and CDR2 is SMNVEV in the germline V gene (reference sequence). This chain's CDR3 is CASGRQAGQPQHF. CDR3 bases: TGTGCCAGCGGGCGCCAGGCGGGGCAGCCCCAGCATTTT.

This sequence joins TRBV19 and TRBJ1-1, with 9 bases that match TRBD1. V dropped 2 bases and J dropped 0; count of bases not matched to a gene: 7. Per germline, CDR1 LNHDA and CDR2 SQIVND (reference sequence). The CDR3 has 17 residues. CDR3 residues: CASSISGTGFMNTEAFF. The CDR3 DNA sequence: TGTGCCAGTAGTATATCCGGGACAGGGTTCATGAACACTGAAGCTTTCTTT.

This sequence joins TRBV20-1 and TRBJ2-5; 13 bases map to TRBD2. Germline CDR1 DFQATT, CDR2 SNEGSKA (reference sequence). The length of the CDR3 is 16 residues. The V segment lost 3 bases and the J segment 1 base; nucleotides outside the gene matches: 5. The CDR3 DNA reads as TGCAGTGCTAGTCCACTAGCGGGGGGGCCCCAAGAGACCCAGTACTTC. It yields the protein CSASPLAGGPQETQYF.

This clone has a count of ten or more. V usage is TRBV24-1 and J usage is TRBJ1-5; D unclear. The CDR3 runs 14 residues. Looked up from germline, CDR1 is KGHDR and CDR2 is SFDVKD. The V and J ends lost 0 bases and 4 bases respectively, with 6 bases between them. CDR3 amino acids: CATSDLERNQPQHF. The CDR3 DNA follows: TGTGCCACCAGTGATTTGGAGAGGAATCAGCCCCAGCATTTT.

Here the CDR3 DNA reads TGTGCCAGCAGACAGACGAACACCGGGGAGCTGTTTTTT. This gives the protein CASRQTNTGELFF. This chain joins TRBV2 and TRBJ2-2; D remains ambiguous. The CDR3 runs to 13 residues. Per the germline V gene, CDR1 is SNHLY and CDR2 is FYNNEI. Trimming removed 6 bases at V and 0 bases at J, with 5 bases between. The full variable domain, its missing parts supplied by reference TRBV2 and TRBJ2-2, is EPEVTQTPSHQVTQMGQEVILRCVPISNHLYFYWYRQILGQKVEFLVSFYNNEISEKSEIFDDQFSVERPDGSNFTLKIRSTKLEDSAMYFCASRQTNTGELFFGEGSRLTVL.

The genes are TRBV7-2 and TRBJ1-5; D perhaps matches TRBD1 (5 bases). Germline V gives CDR1 SGHTA, CDR2 FQGNSA. Trimming removed 1 base at V and 4 bases at J, with 14 bases between. CDR3 length equals 16 residues. DNA of the CDR3: TGTGCCAGCAGCTTAGTAGGGACGGGAGCGAATCAGCCCCAGCATTTT. It translates to CASSLVGTGANQPQHF.

This chain uses TRBV7-9 with TRBJ2-3; TRBD2 might be the D (5 bases). The CDR3 has 12 residues. CDR1 SEHNR and CDR2 FQNEAQ come from the germline V gene (reference sequence). Trimming cost V 4 bases and J 5 bases, with 7 bases left between them. The CDR3, as DNA: TGTGCCAGCAGCTCCGGGGTAGATACGCAGTATTTT. This encodes CASSSGVDTQYF.

In its sample, this clone was seen once. The V gene is TRBV6-1, the J gene TRBJ2-5; 9 positions agree with TRBD1. This CDR3 comprises 15 residues. The V gene end was trimmed by 2 bases and the J gene end by 7 bases; junction bases not matched to a gene: 8. Germline values: CDR1 MNHNS, CDR2 SASEGT. The CDR3 region is CASSEWGQGVRTQYF. CDR3 nucleotides: TGTGCCAGCAGTGAATGGGGACAGGGTGTTCGGACCCAGTACTTC.

CDR3 in amino acids: CASSQELGSTYEQYF. CDR3 DNA sequence: TGCGCCAGCAGCCAAGAATTGGGCAGTACCTACGAGCAGTACTTC. This chain uses TRBV4-1 with TRBJ2-7; D not certain. V lost 0 bases to trimming and J lost 2 bases, with 11 bases between them. The CDR3 runs 15 residues. CDR1 is MGHRA, CDR2 YSYEKL, per germline.

The V call is TRBV29-1, the J call TRBJ1-1; TRBD1 matches at 8 bases. Germline lookup yields CDR1 SQVTM and CDR2 ANQGSEA. The CDR3 covers 14 residues. The trim removed 6 bases at V and 1 base at J, leaving 7 bases unmatched. CDR3: CSVLRGPQNTEAFF. CDR3 nucleotides: TGCAGCGTACTCAGGGGGCCGCAGAACACTGAAGCTTTCTTT.

The CDR3 DNA sequence: TGTGCCTGGAGTTGGACTAGCGGGAGCTTTGAGCAGTTCTTC. Translated, it gives CAWSWTSGSFEQFF. The V gene is TRBV30, the J gene TRBJ2-1, with 13 nucleotides matching TRBD2. Germline trimming cut 2 bases from V and 9 bases from J; bases unmatched to any gene: 4. Germline V gene sequence: CDR1 GTSNPN, CDR2 SVGIG (reference sequence). The CDR3 has 14 residues.

The gene calls are TRBV2 and TRBJ2-7, with TRBD1 matching 8 bases. J was trimmed by 2 bases and V by 4 bases; bases with no gene match: 16. CDR1 and CDR2 (germline): SNHLY, FYNNEI. The length of the CDR3 is 18 residues. CDR3 amino acids: CASSAGTGPFLRPYEQYF. For the CDR3, the DNA is TGTGCCAGCAGTGCCGGGACAGGTCCTTTTCTACGCCCCTACGAGCAGTACTTC.

The V gene is TRBV30, the J gene TRBJ2-2; no definite D call. The CDR3 length is 12 residues. V lost 2 bases and J 1 base, leaving 2 bases between the germline ends. From germline, CDR1 is GTSNPN and CDR2 SVGIG (reference sequence). The CDR3 DNA is TGTGCCTGGAGTCTGAACACCGGGGAGCTGTTTTTT. As protein: CAWSLNTGELFF.

This sequence joins TRBV19 and TRBJ1-2, with 9 bases that match TRBD1. CDR1 is LNHDA, CDR2 SQIVND, per germline (reference sequence). V lost 4 bases, J lost 2 bases, and 5 bases stayed unmatched. The CDR3 length is 15 residues. CDR3 DNA: TGTGCCAGTAGTACGTACAGGGGGCTCAACTATGGCTACACCTTC. As protein: CASSTYRGLNYGYTF.

The chain is built from TRBV11-3 and TRBJ2-5; D gene ambiguous. The CDR3 length is 13 residues. The germline gives CDR1 SGHNT, CDR2 YENEEA. V lost 6 bases, J lost 2 bases, and 10 bases lay in between. DNA for the CDR3: TGTGCCAGCAGTGGTAGATTACAAGAGACCCAGTACTTC. This sequence encodes CASSGRLQETQYF.

The J gene is TRBJ2-5, the V gene TRBV7-6, with 7 bases aligning to TRBD1. Trimming cost V 1 base and J 4 bases; bases outside gene matches: 9. CDR3 length: 16 amino acids. Germline values: CDR1 SGHVS, CDR2 FNYEAQ. In DNA, the CDR3 is TGTGCCAGCAGCTTAGAGGCAGGGGGATATAGAGAGACCCAGTACTTC. This gives the protein CASSLEAGGYRETQYF. The full variable domain, completed using reference TRBV7-6 and TRBJ2-5, is GAGVSQSPRYKVTKRGQDVALRCDPISGHVSLYWYRQALGQGPEFLTYFNYEAQQDKSGLPNDRFSAERPEGSISTLTIQRTEQRDSAMYRCASSLEAGGYRETQYFGPGTRLLVL.

V is TRBV15 and J is TRBJ2-6; a possible D gene is TRBD1 (5 bases). Trimming took 1 base from V and 4 from J, leaving 11 bases between them. CDR1 and CDR2 (germline): LNHNV, YYDKDF (reference sequence). The CDR3 sequence is 16 residues long. DNA of the CDR3: TGTGCCACCAGCAGAGCTGAGGCAGGGGGGGCCAACGTCCTGACTTTC. Protein product: CATSRAEAGGANVLTF.

This clone was seen more than once but under ten times. The V gene is TRBV15, the J gene TRBJ2-1; 11 nucleotides match TRBD2. Germline V CDR1 and CDR2: LNHNV, YYDKDF (reference sequence). V dropped 1 base and J dropped 10; count of bases not matched to a gene: 3. This CDR3 region has 14 residues. CDR3 nucleotide sequence: TGTGCCACCAGCAGAGGGGGACTAGCGGACGAGCAGTTCTTC. The encoded protein is CATSRGGLADEQFF.

This clone appeared once. The J gene is TRBJ2-5, the V gene TRBV7-9, with D tentatively TRBD1 (6 bases). V dropped 3 bases and J dropped 1 base, with 12 bases sitting between them. This CDR3 is built from 15 residues. Germline V lookup: CDR1 SEHNR, CDR2 FQNEAQ (reference sequence). Here the CDR3 DNA reads TGTGCCAGCAGCTTGTCCACAGGGATCCAAGAGACCCAGTACTTC. It is translated as CASSLSTGIQETQYF.

This clone showed up just a few times. V and J are TRBV5-1 and TRBJ2-2; TRBD1 is a possible D gene (6 bases). V lost 3 bases and J 2 bases, leaving 8 bases between the germline ends. Germline CDR1 SGHRS, CDR2 YFSETQ. CDR3 length equals 14 residues. The CDR3 region has the DNA TGCGCCAGCAGCTGGACAGCTAACACCGGGGAGCTGTTTTTT. Protein: CASSWTANTGELFF.

The chain couples TRBV5-6 to TRBJ2-7; 7 bases are a match to TRBD1. The CDR3 totals 17 residues. The J segment lost 2 bases and the V segment lost 4 bases, leaving 15 bases of the junction unmatched. Germline V gives CDR1 SGHDT, CDR2 YYEEEE. The CDR3 DNA is TGTGCCAGCAGCCTATTAAAAGGCGACAGGGCAACCTACGAGCAGTACTTC. The encoded protein is CASSLLKGDRATYEQYF.

The chain is built from TRBV7-6 and TRBJ2-2, with TRBD2 matching over 8 bases. CDR3 length: 15 amino acids. Germline values: CDR1 SGHVS, CDR2 FNYEAQ. Trimming cost V 6 bases and J 7 bases; bases outside gene matches: 10. The CDR3 reads CASRPPGGANGELFF. The CDR3 nucleotides are TGTGCCAGCAGACCCCCCGGGGGGGCGAACGGGGAGCTGTTTTTT. Supplemented by reference TRBV7-6 and TRBJ2-2, the full variable domain reads GAGVSQSPRYKVTKRGQDVALRCDPISGHVSLYWYRQALGQGPEFLTYFNYEAQQDKSGLPNDRFSAERPEGSISTLTIQRTEQRDSAMYRCASRPPGGANGELFFGEGSRLTVL.

V usage is TRBV5-6 and J usage is TRBJ2-3; D not certain. Trimming took 2 bases from V and 2 from J, leaving 12 bases between them. CDR3 size: 15 residues. Germline V gene lookup returns CDR1 SGHDT and CDR2 YYEEEE. The CDR3 protein is CASSFLAGLTDTQYF. The CDR3 region has the DNA TGTGCCAGCAGCTTTTTGGCAGGCCTCACAGATACGCAGTATTTT.

The chain carries TRBV10-1 and TRBJ1-6, with D tentatively TRBD1 (5 bases). The CDR3 has 15 residues. CDR1 and CDR2 (germline): WNHNN, SYGVQD (reference sequence). V shed 3 bases and J shed 9 bases, with 15 bases lying between them. The CDR3: CASSEAGGSRSPLHF. CDR3 DNA: TGCGCCAGCAGTGAAGCCGGGGGAAGCCGTTCACCCCTCCACTTT.

The chain links TRBV19 to TRBJ1-1; D remains unclear. The CDR3 sequence is 13 residues long. Germline CDR1 is LNHDA and CDR2 is SQIVND (reference sequence). Trimming shortened V by 5 bases and J by 10 bases, and 17 bases separated the two germline ends. The CDR3 loop reads CASSSGGRIAAFF. The CDR3, as DNA: TGTGCCAGTAGTTCTGGCGGCAGAATCGCAGCTTTCTTT.

The chain combines TRBV5-1 with TRBJ1-1; possibly TRBD1 for D (6 bases). This CDR3 is built from 14 residues. V was trimmed by 4 bases and J by 4 bases, leaving 14 bases between them. Germline loops: CDR1 SGHRS, CDR2 YFSETQ. The CDR3: CASSGDMTGTEAFF. The CDR3 coding sequence is TGCGCCAGCAGCGGGGACATGACGGGCACTGAAGCTTTCTTT.

This chain connects TRBV29-1 to TRBJ2-1, with TRBD1 as a possible D gene (6 bases). The CDR3 totals 15 residues. The V end was cut by 0 bases, the J end by 7 bases, with 16 bases between. Germline-derived CDR1 and CDR2 are SQVTM and ANQGSEA. The CDR3 protein is CSVEEGARSTNEQFF. CDR3 DNA: TGCAGCGTTGAAGAGGGGGCGAGGTCGACTAATGAGCAGTTCTTC.

The chain couples TRBV3-1 (or the pseudogene TRBV3-2) to TRBJ2-3, with D possibly being TRBD1 (6 bases). V lost 0 bases and J 1 base, leaving 11 bases between the germline ends. This CDR3 has 16 amino acids. In germline, CDR1 is LGHDT, CDR2 YNNKEL (reference sequence). The CDR3 DNA reads TGTGCCAGCAGCCAAGATCGCAGGGGAGGCACAGATACGCAGTATTTT. Encoded protein: CASSQDRRGGTDTQYF.